This entry lists 5 T cell receptor beta chains sequenced from one sample in a study of T-cell reconstitution after alpha-beta-depleted transplantation in children. A library of TCRbeta sequences, prepared with unique molecular identifiers, was generated. TCRdb itself ran the PCR reads through MiXCR, one entry per CDR3 protein. The sample has under 35,000 distinct CDR3 sequences, over 5% seen once. The sequencing here drew on PBMCs, mostly from graft donor cells, taken 180 days after TCRalphabeta/CD19-depleted stem cell transplant. All receptors derive from a male patient between 5 and 17 years old who had a stem cell transplant for acute myeloid leukemia, so the T cells may come from the graft donor.

This clonotype was detected many times. This chain uses TRBV28 with TRBJ2-1; tentatively, D is TRBD1 (6 bases). The CDR3 length is 13 residues. The V gene's germline CDR1 is MDHEN and CDR2 SYDVKM. V dropped 6 bases and J dropped 3 bases, with 9 bases sitting between them. CDR3 region: CASRPGVYNEQFF. CDR3 DNA sequence: TGTGCCAGCAGACCAGGGGTCTACAATGAGCAGTTCTTC.

This clonotype showed up many times. This chain uses TRBV24-1 with TRBJ2-1; TRBD1 matches 7 bases. The CDR3 loop spans 15 amino acids. From germline, CDR1 is KGHDR and CDR2 SFDVKD. V shed 4 bases and J 4 bases; nucleotides not matched to a gene: 6. In DNA, the CDR3 is TGTGCCACCAGTGACCGGGACAGTGGTTACAATGAGCAGTTCTTC. Protein product: CATSDRDSGYNEQFF.

This clonotype was recorded at least ten times. The gene calls are TRBV2 and TRBJ1-1; D uncertain. This CDR3 has 13 residues. Germline CDR1 SNHLY, CDR2 FYNNEI. The germline V and J ends were trimmed by 4 bases and 2 bases, with 8 bases remaining between them. CDR3 nucleotides: TGTGCCAGCAGTGTGGACCTTAACACTGAAGCTTTCTTT. Translating it yields CASSVDLNTEAFF.

Details on this clonotype: With a much larger clone just one base away, this may be a read error. The chain carries TRBV4-1 and TRBJ2-2; 7 bases line up with TRBD2. Per germline, CDR1 MGHRA and CDR2 YSYEKL. The CDR3 extends over 15 amino acids. DNA of the CDR3: TGCGCCAGCAGTCTAGCGGACCGGAACACCGGGGAGCTGGTTTTT. Translation gives CASSLADRNTGELVF.

This clonotype has a count of ten or more. V is TRBV20-1 and J is TRBJ2-7; no firm D call. V was pared by 5 bases and J by 2 bases, with 13 bases between. The CDR3 sequence is 13 residues long. Germline values: CDR1 DFQATT, CDR2 SNEGSKA (reference sequence). CDR3 DNA: TGCAGTGCTGGGTCAGGTGAAACCTACGAGCAGTACTTC. This gives the protein CSAGSGETYEQYF.